This TCR beta chain was recorded in a study of blood T cell repertoires in COVID-19. Study context: Acute and convalescent COVID-19 samples came from the United States, Italy and Spain. Sample material is recorded as cDNA or gDNA derived from T cells, B-cell-depleted T cells, or PBMCs.

Looked up from germline, CDR1 is MNHNY and CDR2 is SVGAGI (reference sequence). V gave up 10 bases and J gave up 3 bases; unmatched junction bases: 6. This CDR3 comprises 14 residues. Authors' processing steps: Reference gene primer amplification in the assay estimated nucleated cell counts. TCRdb's table, derived via immunoSEQ multiplex PCR, lists solely in-frame clones and lacks some. V and J calls and clone size come straight from that table; D and trimming were deduced from the DNA. The sample has approximately 150,000 clones, around nine tenths seen once. J is TRBJ2-5 and V is TRBV6-6, with 12 nucleotides matching TRBD2. The receptor's source is a woman between 50 and 59 years old with active or convalescent COVID-19. The material sequenced was peripheral blood. CDR3 sequence (DNA): TGTGCCACCGGGAGGACTAGCGGGGAAGAGACCCAGTACTTC. Protein product: CATGRTSGEETQYF.